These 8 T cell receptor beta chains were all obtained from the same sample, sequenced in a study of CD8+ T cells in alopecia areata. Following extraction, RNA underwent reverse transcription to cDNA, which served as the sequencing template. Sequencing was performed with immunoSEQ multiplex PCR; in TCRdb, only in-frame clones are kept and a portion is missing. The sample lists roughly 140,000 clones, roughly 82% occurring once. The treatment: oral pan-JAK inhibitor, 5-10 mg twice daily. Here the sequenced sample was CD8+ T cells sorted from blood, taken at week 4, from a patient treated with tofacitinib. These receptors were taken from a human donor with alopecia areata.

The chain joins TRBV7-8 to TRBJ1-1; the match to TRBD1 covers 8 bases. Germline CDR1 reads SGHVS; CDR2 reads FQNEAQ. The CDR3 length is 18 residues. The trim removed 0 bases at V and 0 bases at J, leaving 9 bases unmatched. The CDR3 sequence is CASSLATGEIVVNTEAFF. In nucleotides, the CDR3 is TGTGCCAGCAGCTTAGCGACAGGGGAGATAGTGGTGAACACTGAAGCTTTCTTT. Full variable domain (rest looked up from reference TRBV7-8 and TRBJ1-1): GAGVSQSPRYKVAKRGQDVALRCDPISGHVSLFWYQQALGQGPEFLTYFQNEAQLDKSGLPSDRFFAERPEGSVSTLKIQRTQQEDSAVYLCASSLATGEIVVNTEAFFGQGTRLTVV.

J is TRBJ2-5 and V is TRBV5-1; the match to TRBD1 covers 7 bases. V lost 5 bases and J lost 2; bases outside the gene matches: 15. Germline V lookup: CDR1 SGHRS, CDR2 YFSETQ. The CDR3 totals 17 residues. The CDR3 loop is CASSQGSGRGLQETQYF. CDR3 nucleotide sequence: TGCGCCAGCAGTCAGGGGTCTGGAAGGGGGCTTCAAGAGACCCAGTACTTC.

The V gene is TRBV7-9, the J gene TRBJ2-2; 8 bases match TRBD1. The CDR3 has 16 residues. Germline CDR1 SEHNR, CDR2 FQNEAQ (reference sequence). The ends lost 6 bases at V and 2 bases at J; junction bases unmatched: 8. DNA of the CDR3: TGTGCCAGCAGATCTGACAGGGGCCCTAACACCGGGGAGCTGTTTTTT. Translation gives CASRSDRGPNTGELFF.

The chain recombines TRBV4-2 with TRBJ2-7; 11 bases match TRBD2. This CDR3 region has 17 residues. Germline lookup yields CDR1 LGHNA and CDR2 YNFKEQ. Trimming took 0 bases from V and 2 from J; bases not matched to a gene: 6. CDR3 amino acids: CASSQESSGGQAYEQYF. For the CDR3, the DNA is TGTGCCAGCAGCCAAGAGTCTAGCGGGGGGCAGGCCTACGAGCAGTACTTC.

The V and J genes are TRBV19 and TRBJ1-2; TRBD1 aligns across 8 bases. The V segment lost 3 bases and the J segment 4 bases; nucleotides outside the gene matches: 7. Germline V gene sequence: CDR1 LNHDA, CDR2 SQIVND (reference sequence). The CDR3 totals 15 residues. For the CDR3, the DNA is TGTGCCAGTAGTATCGGACAGGGACTTCGCTATGGCTACACCTTC. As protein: CASSIGQGLRYGYTF.

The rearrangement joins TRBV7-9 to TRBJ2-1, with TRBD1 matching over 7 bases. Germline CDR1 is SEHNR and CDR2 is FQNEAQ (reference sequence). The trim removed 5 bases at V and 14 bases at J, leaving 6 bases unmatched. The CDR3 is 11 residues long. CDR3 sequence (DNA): TGTGCCAGCAGCCGAGGGGGCGGAAAGTTCTTC. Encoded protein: CASSRGGGKFF.

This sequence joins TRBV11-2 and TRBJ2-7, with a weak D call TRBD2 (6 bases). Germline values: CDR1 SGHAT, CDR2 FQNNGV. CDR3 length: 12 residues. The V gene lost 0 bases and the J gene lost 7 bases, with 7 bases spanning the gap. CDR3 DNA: TGTGCCAGCAGCTTAGAAGGGAGGGAGCAGTACTTC. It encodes CASSLEGREQYF.

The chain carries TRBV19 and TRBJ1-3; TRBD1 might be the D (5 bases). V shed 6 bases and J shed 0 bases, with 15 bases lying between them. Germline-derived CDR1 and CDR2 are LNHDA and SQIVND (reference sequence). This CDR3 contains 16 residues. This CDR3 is CASRVEGLSSGNTIYF. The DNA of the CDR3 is TGTGCCAGTAGGGTCGAGGGACTATCCTCTGGAAACACCATATATTTT.